This T cell receptor (beta chain) originates from a study of blood T cell repertoires in COVID-19. The overall study: There were acute and convalescent COVID-19 samples, and they came from the United States, Italy and Spain. T cells, B-cell-depleted T cells, or PBMCs supplied cDNA or gDNA.

Study members were between about 18 and 90 years old and lived in 20 to 30 US regions. The authors' processing: Nucleated cell number was recorded as an estimate derived from reference gene primer amplification. TCRdb keeps only in-frame clones here, not all; method: immunoSEQ multiplex PCR. The V and J calls and the clone size are those of that table, but D and trimming were determined from the DNA. The table lists about 200,000 clones, under 90% of them singletons. In germline, CDR1 is MNHEY, CDR2 SMNVEV (reference sequence). After removal of 6 bases from V and 2 bases from J, the junction contained 12 bases not matched to a gene. The CDR3 consists of 18 residues.

The specimen sequenced was PBMCs or T cells enriched from blood (not recorded which). The source is a woman in her thirties with acute COVID-19. The genes are TRBV27 and TRBJ1-6, with 8 bases identical to TRBD1. DNA of the CDR3: TGTGCCAGCAGCCCCGCAGGGGGCGACGGGACCTATAATTCACCCCTCCACTTT. Protein: CASSPAGGDGTYNSPLHF.